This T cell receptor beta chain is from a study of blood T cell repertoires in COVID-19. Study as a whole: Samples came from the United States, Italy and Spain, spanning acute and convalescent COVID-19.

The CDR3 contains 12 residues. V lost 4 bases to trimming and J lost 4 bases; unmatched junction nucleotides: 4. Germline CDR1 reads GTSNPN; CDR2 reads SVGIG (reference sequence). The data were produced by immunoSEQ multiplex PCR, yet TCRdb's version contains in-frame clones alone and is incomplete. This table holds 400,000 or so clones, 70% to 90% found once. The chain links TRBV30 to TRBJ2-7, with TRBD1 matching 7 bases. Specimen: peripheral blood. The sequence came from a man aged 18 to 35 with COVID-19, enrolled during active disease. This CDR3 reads CAWNAGGYEQYF. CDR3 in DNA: TGTGCCTGGAACGCAGGGGGATACGAGCAGTACTTC.